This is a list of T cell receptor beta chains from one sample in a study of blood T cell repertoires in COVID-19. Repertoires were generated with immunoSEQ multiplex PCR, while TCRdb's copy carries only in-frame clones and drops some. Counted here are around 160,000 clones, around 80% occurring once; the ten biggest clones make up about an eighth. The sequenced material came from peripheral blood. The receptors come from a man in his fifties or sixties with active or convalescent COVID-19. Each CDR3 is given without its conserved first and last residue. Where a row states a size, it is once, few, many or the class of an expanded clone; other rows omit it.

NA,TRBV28,ASTGGLAVNEQF
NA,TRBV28,ASSLEGRGQPQH
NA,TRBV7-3,ASSDRTGTSGRAREQF
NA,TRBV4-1,ASSPRAGGQY
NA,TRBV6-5,ASSSDRGPPDTQY
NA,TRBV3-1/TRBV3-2,ASSLGQGYGYT
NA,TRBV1,TSSQTGTSGRAFQRTQY
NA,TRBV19,AHRRGSGANVLT
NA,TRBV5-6,ASSLGPGIV
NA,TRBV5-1,ASSPGTGWRETQY
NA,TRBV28,ASSSLQRSGRGSYAFYEQY
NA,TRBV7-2,ASSLIRGNQPQH
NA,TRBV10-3,AISETDEQF
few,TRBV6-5,ASSGDRENSPLH
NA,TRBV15,ATSRGQGKAF
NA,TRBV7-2,ASSYRMNTEAF
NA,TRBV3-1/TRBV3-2,ASSQGLAGAQETQY
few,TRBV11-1,ASSLDGRTEAF
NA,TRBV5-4,ASTAMTAGYSPLH